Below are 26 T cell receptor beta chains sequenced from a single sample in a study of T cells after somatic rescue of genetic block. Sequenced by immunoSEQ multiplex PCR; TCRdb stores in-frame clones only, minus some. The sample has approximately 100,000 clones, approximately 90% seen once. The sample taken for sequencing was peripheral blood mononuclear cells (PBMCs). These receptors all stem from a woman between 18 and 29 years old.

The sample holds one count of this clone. CDR3 in DNA: TGTGCCAGCACCTTCGACGTCAGGGTTGGAAACACCATATATTTT. Protein: CASTFDVRVGNTIYF. The gene calls are TRBV6-1 and TRBJ1-3, with D possibly being TRBD1 (5 bases). Trimming left V 7 bases short and J 3 bases short, with 16 bases between. This CDR3 has 15 residues. Germline assignment: CDR1 MNHNS and CDR2 SASEGT.

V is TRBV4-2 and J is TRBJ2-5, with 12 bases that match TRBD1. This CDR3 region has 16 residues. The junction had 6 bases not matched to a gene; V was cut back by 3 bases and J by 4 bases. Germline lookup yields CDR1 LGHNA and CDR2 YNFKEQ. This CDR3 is CASSHPGTGGGETQYF. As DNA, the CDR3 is TGTGCCAGCAGCCACCCCGGGACAGGGGGCGGAGAGACCCAGTACTTC.

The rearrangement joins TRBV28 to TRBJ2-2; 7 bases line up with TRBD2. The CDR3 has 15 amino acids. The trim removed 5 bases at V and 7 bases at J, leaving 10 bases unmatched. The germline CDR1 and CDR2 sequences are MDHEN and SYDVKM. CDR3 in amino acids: CASSERAGLGGELFF. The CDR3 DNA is TGTGCCAGCAGTGAAAGAGCGGGATTGGGCGGGGAGCTGTTTTTT.

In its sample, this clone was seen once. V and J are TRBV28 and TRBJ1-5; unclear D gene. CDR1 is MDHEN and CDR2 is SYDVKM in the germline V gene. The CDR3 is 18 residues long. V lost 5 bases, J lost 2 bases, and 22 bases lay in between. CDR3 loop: CASSENRFPLEGNQPQHF. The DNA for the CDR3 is TGTGCCAGCAGTGAGAACCGGTTCCCCCTGGAGGGCAATCAGCCCCAGCATTTT.

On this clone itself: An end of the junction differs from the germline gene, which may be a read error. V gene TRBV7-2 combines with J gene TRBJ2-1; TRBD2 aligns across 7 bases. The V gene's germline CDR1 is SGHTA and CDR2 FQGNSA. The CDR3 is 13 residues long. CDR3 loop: CASSLASGQFLIF. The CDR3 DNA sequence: TGTGCCAGCAGCTTAGCTAGCGGGCAGTTTTTGATCTTC.

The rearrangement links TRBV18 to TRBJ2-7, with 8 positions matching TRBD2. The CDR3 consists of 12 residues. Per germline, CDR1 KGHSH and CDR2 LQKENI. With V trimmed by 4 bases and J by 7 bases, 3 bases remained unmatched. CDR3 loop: CASSLTGGEQYF. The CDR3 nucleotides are TGTGCCAGCTCACTTACGGGGGGGGAGCAGTACTTC.

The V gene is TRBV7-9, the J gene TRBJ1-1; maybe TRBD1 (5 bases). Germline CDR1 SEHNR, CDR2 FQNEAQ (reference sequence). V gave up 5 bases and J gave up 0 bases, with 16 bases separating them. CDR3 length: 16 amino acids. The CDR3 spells CASSPRGPGMNTEAFF. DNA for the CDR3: TGTGCCAGCAGCCCAAGGGGCCCCGGCATGAACACTGAAGCTTTCTTT.

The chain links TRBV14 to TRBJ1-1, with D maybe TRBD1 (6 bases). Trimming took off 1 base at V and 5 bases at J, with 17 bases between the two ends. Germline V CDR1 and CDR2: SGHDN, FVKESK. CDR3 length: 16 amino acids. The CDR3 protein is CASSQGWQGRRTEAFF. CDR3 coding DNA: TGTGCCAGCAGCCAAGGTTGGCAGGGGAGAAGGACTGAAGCTTTCTTT.

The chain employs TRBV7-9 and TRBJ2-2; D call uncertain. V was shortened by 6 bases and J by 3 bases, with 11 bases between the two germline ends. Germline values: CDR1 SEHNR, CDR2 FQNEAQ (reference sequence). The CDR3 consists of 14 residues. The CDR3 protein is CASRTKDHTGELFF. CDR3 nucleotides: TGTGCCAGCAGGACAAAGGACCACACCGGGGAGCTGTTTTTT.

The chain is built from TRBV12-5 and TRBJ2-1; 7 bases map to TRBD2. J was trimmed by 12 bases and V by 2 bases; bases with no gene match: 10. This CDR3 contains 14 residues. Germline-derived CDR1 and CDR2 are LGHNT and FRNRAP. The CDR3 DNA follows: TGTGCTAGTGGTTTGAGCCTCTCTAGCGGAGGGCAGTTCTTC. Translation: CASGLSLSSGGQFF.

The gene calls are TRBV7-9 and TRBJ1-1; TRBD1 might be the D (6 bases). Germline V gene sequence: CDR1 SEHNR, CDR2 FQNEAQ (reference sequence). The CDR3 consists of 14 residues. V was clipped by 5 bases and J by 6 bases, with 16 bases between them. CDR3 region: CASSPPRGGPEAFF. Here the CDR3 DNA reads TGTGCCAGCAGCCCCCCCCGGGGGGGCCCTGAAGCTTTCTTT.

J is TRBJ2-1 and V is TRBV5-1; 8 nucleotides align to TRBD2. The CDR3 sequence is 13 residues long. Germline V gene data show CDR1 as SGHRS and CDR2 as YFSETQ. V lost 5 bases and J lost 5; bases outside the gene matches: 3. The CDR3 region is CASRPSGHNEQFF. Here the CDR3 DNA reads TGCGCCAGCAGACCTAGCGGGCACAATGAGCAGTTCTTC.

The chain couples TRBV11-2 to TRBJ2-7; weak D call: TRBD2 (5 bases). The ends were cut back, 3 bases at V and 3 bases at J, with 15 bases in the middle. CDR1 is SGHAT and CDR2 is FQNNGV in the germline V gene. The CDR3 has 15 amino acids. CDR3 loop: CASSFSTYRGYEQYF. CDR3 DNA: TGTGCCAGCAGCTTTAGCACCTACCGGGGCTACGAGCAGTACTTC.

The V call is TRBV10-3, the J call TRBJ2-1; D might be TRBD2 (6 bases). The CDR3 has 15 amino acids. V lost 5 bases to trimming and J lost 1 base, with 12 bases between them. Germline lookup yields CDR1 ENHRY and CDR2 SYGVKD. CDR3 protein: CAISSDSGSYNEQFF. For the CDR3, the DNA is TGTGCCATCAGTTCGGATAGCGGTTCCTACAATGAGCAGTTCTTC.

CDR3 bases: TGCGCCAGCAGCTTGGCCCAACTCAACACCGGGGAGCTGTTTTTT. Amino acid sequence: CASSLAQLNTGELFF. The chain recombines TRBV5-1 with TRBJ2-2, with unresolved D. Germline values: CDR1 SGHRS, CDR2 YFSETQ. Trimming shortened V by 0 bases and J by 2 bases, and 8 bases separated the two germline ends. The CDR3 has 15 amino acids. The entire variable domain, with the rest obtained from reference TRBV5-1 and TRBJ2-2, is as follows: KAGVTQTPRYLIKTRGQQVTLSCSPISGHRSVSWYQQTPGQGLQFLFEYFSETQRNKGNFPGRFSGRQFSNSRSEMNVSTLELGDSALYLCASSLAQLNTGELFFGEGSRLTVL.

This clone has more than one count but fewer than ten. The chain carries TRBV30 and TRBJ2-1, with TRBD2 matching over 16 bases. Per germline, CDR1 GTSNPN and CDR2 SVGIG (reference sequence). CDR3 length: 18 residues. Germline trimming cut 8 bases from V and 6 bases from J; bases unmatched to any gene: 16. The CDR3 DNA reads TGTGCCCTCAAAGGAGCGGGACTAGCGGGAGGGCAACTCAATGAGCAGTTCTTC. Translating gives CALKGAGLAGGQLNEQFF.

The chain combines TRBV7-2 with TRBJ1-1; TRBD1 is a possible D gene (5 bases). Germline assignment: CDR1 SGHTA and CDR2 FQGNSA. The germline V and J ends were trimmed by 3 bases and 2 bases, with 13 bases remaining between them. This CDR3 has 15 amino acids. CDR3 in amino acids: CASSFGTLGNTEAFF. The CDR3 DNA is TGTGCCAGCAGCTTCGGGACCTTGGGTAACACTGAAGCTTTCTTT.

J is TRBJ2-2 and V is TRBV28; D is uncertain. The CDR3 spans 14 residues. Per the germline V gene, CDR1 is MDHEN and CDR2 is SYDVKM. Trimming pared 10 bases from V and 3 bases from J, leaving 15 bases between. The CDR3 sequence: CATHMSRDTGELFF. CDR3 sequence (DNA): TGTGCCACCCATATGTCTAGGGACACCGGGGAGCTGTTTTTT.

CDR3 nucleotide sequence: TGTGCCAGCAAGCATGTATCAACTTACAATGAGCAGTTCTTC. Translating gives CASKHVSTYNEQFF. J is TRBJ2-1 and V is TRBV9; D remains unclear. V was shortened by 6 bases and J by 4 bases, with 14 bases between the two germline ends. Germline V gene lookup returns CDR1 SGDLS and CDR2 YYNGEE. There are 14 residues in the CDR3.

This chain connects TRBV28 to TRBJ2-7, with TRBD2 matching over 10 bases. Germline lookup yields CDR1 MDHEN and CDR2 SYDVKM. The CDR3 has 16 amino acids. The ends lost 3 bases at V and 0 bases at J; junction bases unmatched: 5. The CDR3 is CASSFPSGGGSYEQYF. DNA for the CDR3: TGTGCCAGCAGTTTCCCCAGCGGGGGGGGCTCCTACGAGCAGTACTTC.

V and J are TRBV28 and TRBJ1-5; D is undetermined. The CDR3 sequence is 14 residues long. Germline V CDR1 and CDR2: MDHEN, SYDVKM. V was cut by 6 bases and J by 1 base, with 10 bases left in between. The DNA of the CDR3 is TGTGCCAGCAGATTCGAGGTGAGCAATCAGCCCCAGCATTTT. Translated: CASRFEVSNQPQHF.

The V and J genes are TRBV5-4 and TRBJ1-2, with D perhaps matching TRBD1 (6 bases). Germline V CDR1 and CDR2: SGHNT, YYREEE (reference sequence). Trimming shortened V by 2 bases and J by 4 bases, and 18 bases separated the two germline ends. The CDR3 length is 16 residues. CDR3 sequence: CASSLQGRESGYGYTF. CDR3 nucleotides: TGTGCCAGCAGCTTACAGGGCAGGGAGTCAGGCTATGGCTACACCTTC.

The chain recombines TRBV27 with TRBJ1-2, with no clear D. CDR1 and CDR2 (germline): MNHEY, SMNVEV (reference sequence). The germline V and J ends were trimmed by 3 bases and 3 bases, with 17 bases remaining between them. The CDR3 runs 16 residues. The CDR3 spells CASSLYSWATDYGYTF. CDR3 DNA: TGTGCCAGCAGTTTGTACTCTTGGGCGACGGACTATGGCTACACCTTC.

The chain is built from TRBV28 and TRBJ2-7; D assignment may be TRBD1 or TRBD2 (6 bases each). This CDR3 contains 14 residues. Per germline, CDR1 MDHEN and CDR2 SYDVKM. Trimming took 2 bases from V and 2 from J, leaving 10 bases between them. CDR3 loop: CASSLRGPPYEQYF. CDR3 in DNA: TGTGCCAGCAGTTTACGGGGGCCTCCCTACGAGCAGTACTTC.

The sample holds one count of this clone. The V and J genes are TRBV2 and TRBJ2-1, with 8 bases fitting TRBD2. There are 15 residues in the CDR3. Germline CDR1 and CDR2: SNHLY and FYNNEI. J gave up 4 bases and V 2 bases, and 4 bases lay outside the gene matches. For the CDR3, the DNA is TGTGCCAGCAGTGAAATGACTAGCGCTTACAATGAGCAGTTCTTC. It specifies CASSEMTSAYNEQFF.

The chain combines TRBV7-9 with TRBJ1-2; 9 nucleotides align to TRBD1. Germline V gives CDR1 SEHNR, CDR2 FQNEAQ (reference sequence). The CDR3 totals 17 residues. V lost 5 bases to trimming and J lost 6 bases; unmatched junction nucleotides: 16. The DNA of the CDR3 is TGTGCCAGCAGCCGGTCCCCCTCTCGGGACAGGGCAAATGGCTACACCTTC. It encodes CASSRSPSRDRANGYTF.